This T cell receptor (beta chain) was documented in a study of spatial heterogeneity in lung cancer. The wider study: Matched bulk RNA-seq yielded a T cell module score, and TCR transcript counts in tumor regions correlated strongly with that score.

Overall study results and limits: It was found that expanded intratumoral alpha and beta TCR counts tracked tumor mutation counts.

Individual TCR cDNA molecules each bore their own unique molecular identifier. MiXCR, applied by TCRdb to the 5' RACE reads, yields one record per CDR3 protein. The sample holds fewer than 20,000 distinct CDR3 sequences, 5% to 6% seen once. This clonotype was observed many times. Its antigen is currently unknown. Found in a library prepared for alpha chains, this beta chain is an off-target read, and its abundance has little meaning. With V trimmed by 5 bases and J by 4 bases, 10 bases remained unmatched. The germline V gene has CDR1 SGHVS and CDR2 FNYEAQ. This CDR3 region has 15 residues. The time point here: sample taken at primary tumor resection. Donation came from 70 or so patients with untreated early-stage non-small cell lung cancer. Without sorting, whole RNA was sequenced from tumor, nontumor lung or frozen PBMC.

The sequence derives from a female donor with early-stage non-small cell lung cancer. The sample consisted of lung tumor tissue, taken at surgery. The chain employs TRBV7-6 and TRBJ1-1, with 7 bases identical to TRBD1. The CDR3 region has the DNA TGTGCCAGCAGCGTAGGAGCCGGGACAGTCACTGAAGCTTTCTTT. Encoded protein: CASSVGAGTVTEAFF.